A single T cell receptor beta chain is shown here with its context. Its antigen is not identified. The V gene lost 2 bases and the J gene lost 9 bases, with 16 bases spanning the gap. The CDR3 extends over 14 amino acids. CDR1 MNHEY and CDR2 SVGAGI come from the germline V gene. Described treatment: roughly 18 received Ad26.COV2.S at low or high dose, single or two shots; five or six received placebo; per-sample allocation not given. Collection of the samples took place on day 63 after the first injection of vaccine or placebo. It was an adult aged 18-55 years in Boston who was the donor. This sample is part of a study of Ad26.COV2.S vaccination and SARS-CoV-2 variants. In the study overall: Donor was assigned to the Ad26.COV2.S arm of trial COV1001. Once, or twice with 56 days between doses, Ad26.COV2.S was given intramuscularly. General observations from the study: Possible underestimation of total T cell responses by the TCR breadth and depth analyses was noted.

Profiled with immunoSEQ multiplex PCR; TCRdb holds only in-frame clones, not every one. This table holds about 680,000 clones, 70% to 90% found once. This chain links TRBV6-5 with TRBJ1-2; D gene unclear. This clonotype was obtained from a person between 18 and 65 years old who received the Ad26.COV2.S COVID-19 vaccine or a placebo. The input for sequencing was peripheral blood, taken in a trial of Ad26.COV2.S vaccine versus placebo. CDR3 bases: TGTGCCAGCAGTTACACGGAACGGCCTGGTAGCTACACCTTC. It encodes CASSYTERPGSYTF.